This is a list of T cell receptor beta chains from one sample in a study of radiotherapy plus CTLA-4 blockade in lung cancer. Some clones are missing from TCRdb's copy, which holds only in-frame ones; the method was immunoSEQ multiplex PCR. This sample has approximately 80,000 clones, with roughly 74% found just once. The specimen comprised peripheral blood, sampled from a patient treated with radiotherapy plus ipilimumab. The receptors come from a human donor with non-small cell lung cancer whose response to radiotherapy plus ipilimumab could not be evaluated. Both conserved end residues are part of each CDR3. D genes are given only for firm matches. Some rows have no size entry. The others give once, few or many, or a class for an expanded clone.

>NA|TRBV30|NA|TRBJ2-7
TGTGCCTGGAGCCCTTTCTCTTACGAGCAGTACTTC
CAWSPFSYEQYF
>NA|TRBV6-4|NA|TRBJ2-3
TGTGCCAGCAGTGATGGGCCAGATACGCAGTATTTT
CASSDGPDTQYF
>NA|TRBV10-1|NA|TRBJ1-4
TGCGCCAGCAGTGAAAACGGGTTCGGAGGAAAACTGTTTTTT
CASSENGFGGKLFF
>NA|TRBV11-2|TRBD2|TRBJ2-1
TGTGCCAGCAGCACAGTAGGGACTAGCGGGACCTACAATGAGCAGTTCTTC
CASSTVGTSGTYNEQFF
>NA|TRBV5-1|NA|TRBJ2-1
TGCGCCAGCAGCCGACTAGTGGCCAATGAGCAGTTCTTC
CASSRLVANEQFF
>NA|TRBV9|TRBD1|TRBJ1-2
TGTGCCAGCAGCTCATTTTACGCGGATCGACAGGGGGATTTTAACTATGGCTACACCTTC
CASSSFYADRQGDFNYGYTF
>NA|TRBV6-1|TRBD1|TRBJ2-5
TGTGCCAGCAGTGAAGCGCGGTGGACAGGGGCAGAGACCCAGTACTTC
CASSEARWTGAETQYF
>NA|TRBV7-9|TRBD2|TRBJ2-1
TGTGCCAGCAGCTTCATTCCCGCCGCGGGGACTAGCGGGAGGGAGCAGTTCTTC
CASSFIPAAGTSGREQFF
>NA|TRBV7-2|TRBD1|TRBJ1-1
TGTGCCAGCAGCTGGACAGGGCGTACTGAAGCTTTCTTT
CASSWTGRTEAFF
>NA|TRBV5-6|TRBD1|TRBJ1-2
TGTGCCAGCAGCTTTTCCCCACAACAGGGGGCCTATGGCTACACCTTC
CASSFSPQQGAYGYTF
>NA|TRBV2|TRBD2|TRBJ2-1
TGTGCCAGCAGTGAACTAGCGGGGCTAGGGGGCTACAATGAGCAGTTCTTC
CASSELAGLGGYNEQFF
>NA|TRBV7-3|TRBD1|TRBJ2-1
TGTGCCAGCAGCCGGGGGACAGGTAGGGACAATGAGCAGTTCTTC
CASSRGTGRDNEQFF
>few|TRBV30|NA|TRBJ1-3
TGTGCCTGGAGTTACAGCTCTGGAAACACCATATATTTT
CAWSYSSGNTIYF
>NA|TRBV30|TRBD2|TRBJ2-7
TGTGCCTGGAGTTCGGGACTAGCGGAATCCTACGAGCAGTACTTC
CAWSSGLAESYEQYF
>NA|TRBV5-4|NA|TRBJ2-1
TGTGCCAGCAGCTCCGACAGTTTTGCAGATTACAATGAGCAGTTCTTC
CASSSDSFADYNEQFF
>few|TRBV28|NA|TRBJ1-2
TGTGCCAGCAGTTTATCCAGGGATGGCTACACCTTC
CASSLSRDGYTF
>NA|TRBV7-6|TRBD2|TRBJ2-1
TGTGCCAGCAGCACATTAGCGGGGGGCTCCTACAATGAGCAGTTCTTC
CASSTLAGGSYNEQFF
>NA|TRBV9|NA|TRBJ1-5
TGTGCCAGCAGCGTTGAAGGGGGCAATCAGCCCCAGCATTTT
CASSVEGGNQPQHF
>NA|TRBV27|NA|TRBJ2-1
TGTGCCAGCAGTTTATCGCCAGGTTTGCCTCAGTTCTTC
CASSLSPGLPQFF
>NA|TRBV7-9|NA|TRBJ1-5
TGTGCCAGCAGCTTAAGACGTCTAGATAGCAATCAGCCCCAGCATTTT
CASSLRRLDSNQPQHF
>few|TRBV28|TRBD1|TRBJ2-7
TGTGCCAGCAGTTTCCATACAGGGGCCTCCTACGAGCAGTACTTC
CASSFHTGASYEQYF
>few|TRBV19|NA|TRBJ2-7
TGTGCCTCTAAGCCGACAGTGAGGGGGGAGCAGTACTTC
CASKPTVRGEQYF
>NA|TRBV27|TRBD2|TRBJ2-1
TGTGCCAGCAGTCCTACCCCATTGGTAGCGGGCATTGAGCAGTTCTTC
CASSPTPLVAGIEQFF
>NA|TRBV7-9|TRBD2|TRBJ2-5
TGTGCCAGCGCGACTAGCGGGGTTGAGGAGACCCAGTACTTC
CASATSGVEETQYF
>NA|TRBV19|NA|TRBJ2-7
TGTGCCAGTAGTATAGCCCTTAGTCTATCCTACGAGCAGTACTTC
CASSIALSLSYEQYF
>NA|TRBV10-3|TRBD1|TRBJ2-7
TGTGCCACCTTCAACCCGGGACAGGGTTTCCTGGGGAGCTACGAGCAGTACTTC
CATFNPGQGFLGSYEQYF
>NA|TRBV27|TRBD1|TRBJ1-2
TGTGCCAGCAGTTTCTCGGGGACAGCCTATGGCTACACCTTC
CASSFSGTAYGYTF
>NA|TRBV7-3|TRBD1|TRBJ2-1
TGTGCCAGCAGCTTAGACAGGGCAAGCTATGAGCAGTTCTTC
CASSLDRASYEQFF
>NA|TRBV29-1|TRBD1|TRBJ2-7
TGCAGCGTTACTAGGACAGGGGCCTACGAGCAGTACTTC
CSVTRTGAYEQYF
>NA|TRBV6-1|TRBD2|TRBJ2-7
TGTGCCAGCAGTGAAAGGGCGGGAGGTGGCTACGAGCAGTACTTC
CASSERAGGGYEQYF
>NA|TRBV7-9|NA|TRBJ1-3
TGTGCCAGCAGCGCCCGGGGGGCTGGAAACACCATATATTTT
CASSARGAGNTIYF
>NA|TRBV6-6|NA|TRBJ2-1
TGTGCCAGCAGTTACACTCACACTCAGGGGTTGGAGCAGTTCTTC
CASSYTHTQGLEQFF
>NA|TRBV30|NA|TRBJ2-7
TGTGCCTGGAGCCGGGCCTACGAGCAGTACTTC
CAWSRAYEQYF